Below are 20 T cell receptor beta chains sequenced from a single sample in a study of T-cell memory formation after mild COVID-19. One entry per CDR3 protein results from TCRdb running MiXCR on the 5' RACE reads. The data show 170,000 or so distinct CDR3 sequences, 20% to 25% seen once. Sequencing used PBMCs or a T cell subset sorted from them (not recorded which). Source of these receptors: an adult woman who had mild COVID-19 (a few samples of this study predate the infection). Cell type and time point are not known.

The CDR3 coding sequence is TGCAGTGCTAGATCAGTTGAGAGGGCCCGAACCGGGGAGCTGTTTTTT. Its translation: CSARSVERARTGELFF. The chain couples TRBV20-1 to TRBJ2-2, with D possibly being TRBD2 (5 bases). CDR1 is DFQATT, CDR2 SNEGSKA, per germline (reference sequence). The CDR3 spans 16 residues. Between the trimmed V and J ends, which lost 2 bases and 5 bases, there was a span of 18 bases.

V gene TRBV7-3 combines with J gene TRBJ2-7; the D call may be TRBD1 or TRBD2 (5 bases each). The CDR3 runs 14 residues. Germline CDR1 is SGHTA and CDR2 is FQGTGA. The ends were cut back, 2 bases at V and 0 bases at J, with 8 bases in the middle. The CDR3 nucleotides are TGTGCCAGCAGCTTATGGGGGTCCTCCTACGAGCAGTACTTC. Translation: CASSLWGSSYEQYF.

This chain connects TRBV5-4 to TRBJ2-3, with D perhaps TRBD1 (6 bases). Between the trimmed V and J ends, which lost 2 bases and 6 bases, there was a span of 16 bases. The germline V gene encodes CDR1 SGHNT and CDR2 YYREEE (reference sequence). The CDR3 runs 15 residues. The CDR3: CASSFLTGKYDTQYF. The DNA for the CDR3 is TGTGCCAGCAGCTTTTTAACAGGGAAGTATGATACGCAGTATTTT.

This clonotype occurred a few times. This sequence joins TRBV3-1 and TRBJ2-1, with D maybe TRBD2 (5 bases). In germline, CDR1 is LGHDT, CDR2 YNNKEL (reference sequence). CDR3 size: 18 residues. V gave up 0 bases and J gave up 1 base, with 16 bases separating them. This CDR3 is CASSQESIITGSYNEQFF. The CDR3 nucleotides read TGTGCCAGCAGCCAAGAGTCGATTATTACGGGGTCCTACAATGAGCAGTTCTTC.

The rearrangement uses TRBV4-3 and TRBJ2-7, with TRBD1 matching over 7 bases. This CDR3 contains 15 residues. The germline V gene encodes CDR1 LGHNA and CDR2 YSLEER. J was trimmed by 3 bases and V by 0 bases; bases with no gene match: 5. CDR3 protein: CASSQDDGTDYEQYF. DNA of the CDR3: TGCGCCAGCAGCCAAGATGATGGGACAGACTACGAGCAGTACTTC.

This chain uses TRBV29-1 with TRBJ2-1; maybe TRBD2 (5 bases). Trimming took 7 bases from V and 10 from J, leaving 17 bases between them. Germline values: CDR1 SQVTM, CDR2 ANQGSEA. The CDR3 has 12 residues. CDR3 sequence: CSAEGPVPEQFF. The CDR3 coding sequence is TGCAGCGCTGAGGGCCCCGTCCCGGAGCAGTTCTTC.

This clonotype showed up just a few times. The chain is built from TRBV9 and TRBJ2-5; TRBD1 aligns across 10 bases. The J segment lost 2 bases and the V segment lost 4 bases, leaving 5 bases of the junction unmatched. CDR1 is SGDLS and CDR2 is YYNGEE in the germline V gene. This CDR3 is built from 15 residues. The CDR3 coding sequence is TGTGCCAGCAGCTTGCCGGGACAGGGGCAAGAGACCCAGTACTTC. Encoded protein: CASSLPGQGQETQYF.

The table lists this clonotype with a few counts. This chain uses TRBV4-1 with TRBJ2-7; the D gene is possibly TRBD1 (6 bases). Looked up from germline, CDR1 is MGHRA and CDR2 is YSYEKL. The V end lost 4 bases, the J end lost 0 bases, and 16 bases lay between the germline ends. CDR3 length: 16 amino acids. The CDR3 DNA is TGCGCCAGCAGCCCTTTGGCAGGGGCGAGCTCCTACGAGCAGTACTTC. Translation gives CASSPLAGASSYEQYF.

V is TRBV7-6 and J is TRBJ2-3; D not resolved. Trimming stripped 5 bases from V and 1 base from J, with 10 bases between. CDR1 and CDR2 (germline): SGHVS, FNYEAQ. This CDR3 has 14 residues. CDR3 in DNA: TGTGCCAGCAGCCCTGCTGAAGGCACAGATACGCAGTATTTT. Translated: CASSPAEGTDTQYF.

The chain carries TRBV12-3 or TRBV12-4 and TRBJ1-1; no clear D gene. V shed 5 bases and J shed 0 bases, with 13 bases lying between them. CDR3 length: 15 amino acids. CDR3 DNA sequence: TGTGCCAGCAGTCCCGTCCCGGGCATGAACACTGAAGCTTTCTTT. Protein sequence: CASSPVPGMNTEAFF.

This clonotype was counted between two and nine times. This sequence joins TRBV11-3 and TRBJ1-2, with D perhaps TRBD1 (5 bases). CDR3 length equals 14 residues. Per germline, CDR1 SGHNT and CDR2 YENEEA. Trimming removed 5 bases from V and 4 bases from J, with 14 bases in between. CDR3 nucleotides: TGTGCCAGCAGCCCCGTAGCGGACATCTATGGCTACACCTTC. As protein: CASSPVADIYGYTF.

This clonotype was seen more than once but under ten times. The chain has TRBV29-1 and TRBJ2-6; TRBD2 might be the D (5 bases). There are 14 residues in the CDR3. V was shortened by 3 bases and J by 0 bases, with 6 bases between the two germline ends. In germline, CDR1 is SQVTM, CDR2 ANQGSEA. In DNA form, the CDR3 reads TGCAGCGTTGATGAGGGCTCTGGGGCCAACGTCCTGACTTTC. As protein: CSVDEGSGANVLTF.

CDR3 coding DNA: TGTGCCAGCAGCTTAGGACTAGCGGATCTAACATATACGCAGTATTTT. This gives the protein CASSLGLADLTYTQYF. This chain links TRBV7-9 with TRBJ2-3, with 9 bases matching TRBD2. Germline CDR1 is SEHNR and CDR2 is FQNEAQ (reference sequence). The CDR3 length is 16 residues. The V and J ends lost 1 base and 7 bases, in that order; junction bases with no gene match: 9.

The chain combines TRBV19 with TRBJ2-7, with 9 nucleotides matching TRBD1. V was clipped by 5 bases and J by 6 bases; unmatched bases: 5. The length of the CDR3 is 13 residues. Germline CDR1 reads LNHDA; CDR2 reads SQIVND (reference sequence). The CDR3 coding sequence is TGTGCCAGTAGTCGGACAGGGGCCAGCGAGCAGTACTTC. Translated, it gives CASSRTGASEQYF.

This sequence joins TRBV29-1 and TRBJ2-7; 14 nucleotides align to TRBD2. V was clipped by 4 bases and J by 1 base; unmatched bases: 3. The germline V gene has CDR1 SQVTM and CDR2 ANQGSEA. The length of the CDR3 is 15 residues. CDR3 nucleotide sequence: TGCAGCGTTGCCGGGACTAGCGGGAGTTCCTACGAGCAGTACTTC. Encoded protein: CSVAGTSGSSYEQYF.

The chain couples TRBV6-2 or TRBV6-3 to TRBJ1-2, with a weak D call TRBD1 (5 bases). Germline V gene sequence: CDR1 MNHEY, CDR2 SVGEGT. The CDR3 runs 12 residues. V lost 8 bases, J lost 2 bases, and 9 bases lay in between. CDR3 region: CASEGENYGYTF. In DNA, the CDR3 is TGTGCCAGCGAAGGGGAGAACTATGGCTACACCTTC.

The genes are TRBV7-9 and TRBJ2-1; 10 nucleotides align to TRBD2. The trim removed 5 bases at V and 7 bases at J, leaving 14 bases unmatched. The CDR3 contains 17 residues. CDR1 is SEHNR and CDR2 is FQNEAQ in the germline V gene (reference sequence). The CDR3 DNA reads TGTGCCAGCAGCAATGGAGAAGCGGGAGGGCCGCGGAATGAGCAGTTCTTC. It yields the protein CASSNGEAGGPRNEQFF.

This rearrangement joins TRBV29-1 to TRBJ2-1; D remains ambiguous. From germline, CDR1 is SQVTM and CDR2 ANQGSEA. The CDR3 totals 11 residues. Trimming stripped 5 bases from V and 0 bases from J, with 2 bases between. The CDR3 loop reads CSVNSYNEQFF. CDR3 coding DNA: TGCAGCGTTAACTCCTACAATGAGCAGTTCTTC.

This clonotype has more than one count but fewer than ten. The chain uses TRBV11-3 and TRBJ2-7; D is undetermined. Germline V gives CDR1 SGHNT, CDR2 YENEEA. The CDR3 spans 11 residues. The V gene lost 7 bases and the J gene lost 6 bases, with 10 bases spanning the gap. CDR3 sequence reads: CASTYLGEQYF. The CDR3 bases are TGTGCCAGCACCTATTTGGGCGAGCAGTACTTC.

This clonotype was seen a few times. The CDR3 DNA reads TGTGCCAGCAGCTCCGGACAGGGGCTCGATGAGCAGTTCTTC. This codes for CASSSGQGLDEQFF. This rearrangement joins TRBV5-5 to TRBJ2-1; 9 nucleotides match TRBD1. This CDR3 region has 14 residues. Per the germline V gene, CDR1 is SGHKS and CDR2 is YYEKEE (reference sequence). V shed 3 bases and J 8 bases; nucleotides not matched to a gene: 6.